Shown below are 30 T cell receptor beta chains from a single sample sequenced in a study of blood T cell repertoires in COVID-19. Produced via immunoSEQ multiplex PCR; TCRdb's table is partial and in-frame only. The sample has about 50,000 clones; 87% are singletons. Sequencing used peripheral blood. These receptors all come from a human donor in a cohort sampled during active COVID-19.

The chain has TRBV29-1 and TRBJ1-2; D is ambiguous. This CDR3 spans 12 amino acids. Trimming shortened V by 7 bases and J by 5 bases, and 14 bases separated the two germline ends. In germline, CDR1 is SQVTM, CDR2 ANQGSEA. As DNA, the CDR3 is TGCAGCGGACGCGACGGAGATTATGGCTACACCTTC. Amino acids: CSGRDGDYGYTF.

This chain uses TRBV3-1 (or the pseudogene TRBV3-2) with TRBJ2-7; D perhaps matches TRBD1 (6 bases). In germline, CDR1 is LGHDT, CDR2 YNNKEL (reference sequence). V was clipped by 4 bases and J by 2 bases, with 15 bases between them. The CDR3 is 15 residues long. CDR3 DNA: TGTGCCAGCAGCCCAACAGGGCCACCCCCCTACGAGCAGTACTTC. Translation: CASSPTGPPPYEQYF.

This chain links TRBV3-1 (or the pseudogene TRBV3-2) with TRBJ1-1; 7 bases are a match to TRBD1. Germline V gene sequence: CDR1 LGHDT, CDR2 YNNKEL (reference sequence). The CDR3 is 13 amino acids. The trim removed 3 bases at V and 6 bases at J, leaving 4 bases unmatched. DNA for the CDR3: TGTGCCAGCAGCCAGGGGACAGTTTCTGAAGCTTTCTTT. This encodes CASSQGTVSEAFF.

The chain links TRBV19 to TRBJ1-2; 8 nucleotides line up with TRBD1. CDR3 length: 17 residues. J gave up 2 bases and V 5 bases, and 13 bases lay outside the gene matches. From germline, CDR1 is LNHDA and CDR2 SQIVND (reference sequence). The CDR3 reads CASSLSGGLAINYGYTF. Written as DNA, the CDR3 is TGTGCCAGTAGTTTATCAGGGGGCTTAGCGATAAACTATGGCTACACCTTC.

The genes are TRBV27 and TRBJ1-2; perhaps TRBD1 as D (5 bases). V gave up 0 bases and J gave up 0 bases, with 8 bases separating them. The CDR3 consists of 15 residues. The germline gives CDR1 MNHEY, CDR2 SMNVEV (reference sequence). The CDR3 nucleotides read TGTGCCAGCAGTTTATCAAGGGGCTCTAACTATGGCTACACCTTC. It codes for CASSLSRGSNYGYTF.

The V and J genes are TRBV9 and TRBJ2-3; 9 nucleotides match TRBD2. Germline-derived CDR1 and CDR2 are SGDLS and YYNGEE. Germline trimming cut 3 bases from V and 4 bases from J; bases unmatched to any gene: 6. The CDR3 extends over 15 amino acids. Written as DNA, the CDR3 is TGTGCCAGCAGCGCCCCGGCGGGAGGGGCAGATACGCAGTATTTT. This codes for CASSAPAGGADTQYF.

The CDR3 DNA reads as TGCGCCAGCAGCTTCGGCCCGGGACAGGGGGTAGAGACCCAGTACTTC. Its protein is CASSFGPGQGVETQYF. The chain has TRBV5-1 and TRBJ2-5; TRBD1 matches at 11 bases. Germline V gives CDR1 SGHRS, CDR2 YFSETQ. The J segment lost 4 bases and the V segment lost 2 bases, leaving 7 bases of the junction unmatched. The CDR3 covers 16 residues. Using reference TRBV5-1 and TRBJ2-5 for the parts outside the CDR3, the full variable domain is KAGVTQTPRYLIKTRGQQVTLSCSPISGHRSVSWYQQTPGQGLQFLFEYFSETQRNKGNFPGRFSGRQFSNSRSEMNVSTLELGDSALYLCASSFGPGQGVETQYFGPGTRLLVL.

The chain has TRBV3-1 (or the pseudogene TRBV3-2) and TRBJ2-7; D perhaps matches TRBD2 (5 bases). Trimming pared 1 base from V and 5 bases from J, leaving 15 bases between. CDR3 length: 15 residues. CDR1 and CDR2 (germline): LGHDT, YNNKEL (reference sequence). CDR3 DNA: TGTGCCAGCAGCCAAGTAGGTGGTACCGGGAACGAGCAGTACTTC. This codes for CASSQVGGTGNEQYF.

In DNA form, the CDR3 reads TGTGCCAGCAGTCGTCCTGAGGGTTACGAGCAGTACTTC. It translates to CASSRPEGYEQYF. The V call is TRBV25-1, the J call TRBJ2-7; D is perhaps TRBD2 (5 bases). Germline V lookup: CDR1 MGHDK, CDR2 SYGVNS. Trimming took off 5 bases at V and 4 bases at J, with 12 bases between the two ends. The length of the CDR3 is 13 residues.

The CDR3 nucleotides read TGTGCCAGCAGCCTGAGGGGGGGTGAGCAGTTCTTC. Translation: CASSLRGGEQFF. The chain has TRBV27 and TRBJ2-1, with D maybe TRBD2 (7 bases). The germline V gene encodes CDR1 MNHEY and CDR2 SMNVEV (reference sequence). V lost 6 bases and J lost 9, with 12 bases in between. The CDR3 sequence is 12 residues long.

This clone was detected a few times. The chain carries TRBV4-2 and TRBJ2-7, with 9 bases fitting TRBD1. Germline V CDR1 and CDR2: LGHNA, YNFKEQ. This CDR3 has 16 residues. Trimming removed 3 bases from V and 2 bases from J; junction bases left unmatched: 8. This chain's CDR3 is CASSHPGDRAAYEQYF. The CDR3 DNA is TGTGCCAGCAGCCACCCTGGGGACAGGGCCGCCTACGAGCAGTACTTC.

The chain is built from TRBV15 and TRBJ1-2, with TRBD1 matching over 8 bases. Unmatched junction bases numbered 4, after V lost 5 bases and J lost 2 bases. The CDR3 totals 14 residues. Germline-derived CDR1 and CDR2 are LNHNV and YYDKDF (reference sequence). The CDR3 coding sequence is TGTGCCACCAGCCCCCGGACAGGGAACTATGGCTACACCTTC. As protein: CATSPRTGNYGYTF. The complete variable domain, with remaining parts taken from reference TRBV15 and TRBJ1-2, reads DAMVIQNPRYQVTQFGKPVTLSCSQTLNHNVMYWYQQKSSQAPKLLFHYYDKDFNNEADTPDNFQSRRPNTSFCFLDIRSPGLGDTAMYLCATSPRTGNYGYTFGSGTRLTVV.

This chain joins TRBV4-2 and TRBJ2-7; 12 nucleotides line up with TRBD2. The CDR3 has 16 residues. After removal of 5 bases from V and 7 bases from J, the junction contained 12 bases not matched to a gene. Germline loops: CDR1 LGHNA, CDR2 YNFKEQ. CDR3 nucleotide sequence: TGTGCCAGCAGCTCAGAAAGGGCTAGCGGGGGGGAAGAGCAGTACTTC. This sequence encodes CASSSERASGGEEQYF.

This clone has more than one count but fewer than ten. This chain joins TRBV14 and TRBJ1-6; unclear D gene. This CDR3 contains 13 residues. Trimming stripped 4 bases from V and 9 bases from J, with 10 bases between. The germline CDR1 and CDR2 sequences are SGHDN and FVKESK. CDR3 in amino acids: CASSLIDSSPLHF. The CDR3 DNA sequence: TGTGCCAGCAGCCTCATAGATTCTTCACCCCTCCACTTT.

Concerning this clone: A junction boundary mismatches the germline segment, possibly from a read error. The rearrangement links TRBV4-3 to TRBJ1-3; 9 nucleotides line up with TRBD1. Germline assignment: CDR1 LGHNA and CDR2 YSLEER. CDR3 size: 16 residues. CDR3 DNA sequence: TGCGCCAGCAGCCAAGATGGGACAGGGAGTGGAGACACCATATATTTT. The encoded protein is CASSQDGTGSGDTIYF.

The rearrangement links TRBV6-2 or TRBV6-3 to TRBJ1-2, with TRBD1 as a possible D gene (5 bases). V was pared by 0 bases and J by 2 bases, with 13 bases between. Per the germline V gene, CDR1 is MNHEY and CDR2 is SVGEGT. CDR3 length: 16 residues. The DNA for the CDR3 is TGTGCCAGCAGTTACTCGCCGCAGGGCTGGAACTATGGCTACACCTTC. It encodes CASSYSPQGWNYGYTF.

CDR3 in DNA: TGTGCCAGCAGCGTCGGGAGGGCCAACTCCTACGAGCAGTACTTC. Protein: CASSVGRANSYEQYF. This chain joins TRBV7-8 and TRBJ2-7; 8 nucleotides agree with TRBD2. The junction had 6 bases not matched to a gene; V was cut back by 5 bases and J by 0 bases. The CDR3 has 15 residues. Germline V gene lookup returns CDR1 SGHVS and CDR2 FQNEAQ.

The chain employs TRBV6-5 and TRBJ2-1; 8 bases are shared with TRBD2. The CDR3 covers 14 residues. Germline assignment: CDR1 MNHEY and CDR2 SVGAGI. Unmatched junction bases numbered 6, after V lost 6 bases and J lost 5 bases. This CDR3 reads CASSPGRGDNEQFF. The CDR3 DNA reads as TGTGCCAGCAGCCCCGGGCGGGGGGACAATGAGCAGTTCTTC.

In this sample, this clone turned up once. The chain has TRBV9 and TRBJ1-2; D is unclear. In germline, CDR1 is SGDLS, CDR2 YYNGEE. The CDR3 is 15 residues long. Trimming took 0 bases from V and 8 from J, leaving 17 bases between them. The CDR3 DNA reads TGTGCCAGCAGCGTAGATCCTTCTCAGACACAAGGCTACACCTTC. Its protein is CASSVDPSQTQGYTF.

This chain links TRBV7-3 with TRBJ2-1, with 12 bases that match TRBD2. CDR1 SGHTA and CDR2 FQGTGA come from the germline V gene. The CDR3 consists of 17 residues. V was pared by 0 bases and J by 4 bases, with 4 bases of the junction left unmatched. CDR3 residues: CASSLTPSGRAYNEQFF. The CDR3 DNA follows: TGTGCCAGCAGCTTAACGCCTAGCGGGAGGGCTTACAATGAGCAGTTCTTC.

CDR3 sequence (DNA): TGTGCCAGCAGCGCCCTCGGGACTAGCGGGAGGGCCACCGACAATGAGCAGTTCTTC. Protein sequence: CASSALGTSGRATDNEQFF. The chain is built from TRBV9 and TRBJ2-1, with TRBD2 matching 16 bases. The junction had 11 bases not matched to a gene; V was cut back by 3 bases and J by 5 bases. This CDR3 has 19 amino acids. CDR1 and CDR2 from the germline V gene are SGDLS and YYNGEE. The full variable domain, with the rest looked up from reference TRBV9 and TRBJ2-1, is DSGVTQTPKHLITATGQRVTLRCSPRSGDLSVYWYQQSLDQGLQFLIQYYNGEERAKGNILERFSAQQFPDLHSELNLSSLELGDSALYFCASSALGTSGRATDNEQFFGPGTRLTVL.

The chain employs TRBV7-3 and TRBJ2-2; TRBD2 matches at 9 bases. Germline loops: CDR1 SGHTA, CDR2 FQGTGA. With V trimmed by 4 bases and J by 4 bases, 16 bases remained unmatched. CDR3 length: 19 residues. The CDR3 spells CASSSHQMGGGVGTGELFF. The DNA of the CDR3 is TGTGCCAGCAGCTCCCACCAGATGGGCGGGGGGGTCGGCACCGGGGAGCTGTTTTTT.

V usage is TRBV23-1 and J usage is TRBJ2-7; no definite D call. TRBV23-1 qualifies as an ORF whose function is uncertain. Trimming took 0 bases from V and 3 from J, leaving 15 bases between them. The CDR3 length is 16 residues. The CDR3 protein is CASSQSWVQALYEQYF. The CDR3 coding sequence is TGCGCCAGCAGTCAATCTTGGGTGCAGGCCCTCTACGAGCAGTACTTC.

In the case of this clone: One end of the junction does not line up with germline, which may come from a read error. The chain employs TRBV6-5 and TRBJ1-1; the match to TRBD1 covers 9 bases. The CDR3 totals 15 residues. Germline V gives CDR1 MNHEY, CDR2 SVGAGI. CDR3 protein: CASTERQGVRPEAFF. The CDR3 nucleotides are TGTGCCAGCACCGAGCGACAGGGGGTAAGGCCTGAGGCTTTCTTT.

The rearrangement links TRBV28 to TRBJ1-4, with D possibly TRBD1 on 5 matching bases. The V end lost 6 bases, the J end lost 4 bases, and 12 bases lay between the germline ends. The CDR3 totals 14 residues. The germline gives CDR1 MDHEN, CDR2 SYDVKM. The CDR3 DNA follows: TGTGCCAGCAGCCCGGGGGGTGATAATGAAAAACTGTTTTTT. Protein: CASSPGGDNEKLFF.

The gene calls are TRBV10-3 and TRBJ2-5, with D maybe TRBD1 (5 bases). Trimming removed 2 bases from V and 8 bases from J, with 6 bases in between. CDR1 is ENHRY, CDR2 SYGVKD, per germline. This CDR3 spans 11 amino acids. CDR3 nucleotides: TGTGCCATCAGTGAGCAGGGAACCCAGTACTTC. It specifies CAISEQGTQYF.

The V call is TRBV28, the J call TRBJ2-2, with 13 bases matching TRBD2. This CDR3 spans 18 amino acids. After removal of 4 bases from V and 4 bases from J, the junction contained 9 bases not matched to a gene. The germline V gene has CDR1 MDHEN and CDR2 SYDVKM. The CDR3 sequence: CASSSLAGGPGGTGELFF. In nucleotides, the CDR3 is TGTGCCAGCAGTTCACTAGCGGGGGGGCCAGGGGGCACCGGGGAGCTGTTTTTT.

The rearrangement links TRBV9 to TRBJ2-7; a weak D match, TRBD1 (5 bases). CDR1 SGDLS and CDR2 YYNGEE come from the germline V gene. The CDR3 is 14 residues long. Trimming cost V 1 base and J 2 bases, with 10 bases left between them. This CDR3 reads CASSVSDKAYEQYF. The CDR3 nucleotides read TGTGCCAGCAGCGTATCGGACAAAGCCTACGAGCAGTACTTC.

The chain's CDR3 is CASSGDINYGYTF. Written as DNA, the CDR3 is TGTGCCAGCAGCGGAGACATAAACTATGGCTACACCTTC. This chain uses TRBV9 with TRBJ1-2; D call uncertain. The V end was cut by 3 bases, the J end by 2 bases, with 8 bases between. This CDR3 region has 13 residues. Germline V lookup: CDR1 SGDLS, CDR2 YYNGEE. Based on the CDR3 plus reference TRBV9 and TRBJ1-2, the full variable domain is DSGVTQTPKHLITATGQRVTLRCSPRSGDLSVYWYQQSLDQGLQFLIQYYNGEERAKGNILERFSAQQFPDLHSELNLSSLELGDSALYFCASSGDINYGYTFGSGTRLTVV.

V and J are TRBV7-2 and TRBJ1-2, with D unresolved. Germline CDR1 reads SGHTA; CDR2 reads FQGNSA. Trimming left V 8 bases short and J 9 bases short, with 22 bases between. The CDR3 loop spans 14 amino acids. CDR3 residues: CASASNTAGGSYTF. The CDR3 DNA follows: TGTGCCAGCGCATCCAACACAGCCGGCGGGAGCTACACCTTC.